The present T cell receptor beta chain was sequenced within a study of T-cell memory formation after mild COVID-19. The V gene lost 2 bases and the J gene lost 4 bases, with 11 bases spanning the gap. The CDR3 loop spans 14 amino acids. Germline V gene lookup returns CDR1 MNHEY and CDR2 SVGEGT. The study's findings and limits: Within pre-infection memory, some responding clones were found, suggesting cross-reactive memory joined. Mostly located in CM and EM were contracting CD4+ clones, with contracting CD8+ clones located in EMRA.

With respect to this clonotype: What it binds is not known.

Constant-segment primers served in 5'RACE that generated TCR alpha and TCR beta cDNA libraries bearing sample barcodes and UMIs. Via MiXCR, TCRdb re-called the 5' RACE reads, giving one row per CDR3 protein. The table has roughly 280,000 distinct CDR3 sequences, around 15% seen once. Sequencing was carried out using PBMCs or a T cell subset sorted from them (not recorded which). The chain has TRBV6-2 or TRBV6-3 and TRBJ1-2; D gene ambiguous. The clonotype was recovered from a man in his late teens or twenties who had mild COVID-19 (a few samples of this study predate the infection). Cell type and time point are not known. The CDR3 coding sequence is TGTGCCAGCAGTTACCGGGCGATTCGCTATGGCTACACCTTC. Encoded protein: CASSYRAIRYGYTF.